This record covers a single T cell receptor beta chain. Its antigen is unknown. Unique molecular identifiers tagged the TCR beta cDNA libraries. Each CDR3 protein is one row after TCRdb ran MiXCR on the PCR reads. The sample carries approximately 400,000 distinct CDR3 sequences, roughly 38% recorded once. This entry belongs to a study of post-analysis software for immune sequencing data. Study-level points and caveats: Patients with multiple sclerosis recorded significantly lower normalized Chao1 diversity than controls, the study found.

Sequencing was done on a sample of blood. The TCR originated in a girl aged 5-17 years with multiple sclerosis.

Here the CDR3 DNA reads TGTGCCAGCAGCCCCGGCCCGGGGACAGGGGACACTGAAGCTTTCTTT. Residues: CASSPGPGTGDTEAFF. The chain joins TRBV7-2 to TRBJ1-1, with 10 bases identical to TRBD1. The ends lost 5 bases at V and 3 bases at J; junction bases unmatched: 9. The CDR3 is 16 residues long. CDR1 and CDR2 from the germline V gene are SGHTA and FQGNSA.